The 19 T cell receptor beta chains listed next were all sequenced from one sample in a study of neoadjuvant anti-PD-1 for oral cavity cancer. Using immunoSEQ multiplex PCR, the repertoire was profiled, and TCRdb retains in-frame clones only, with some absent. The sample consists of roughly 7,000 clones, 65% to 75% of them appearing once. Sequences were derived from PBMCs, sampled before nivolumab (anti-PD-1) treatment. These receptors came from a person aged 35 to 85 with oral cavity squamous cell carcinoma.

The chain links TRBV5-6 to TRBJ1-2, with 11 bases identical to TRBD1. The CDR3 consists of 15 residues. Germline lookup yields CDR1 SGHDT and CDR2 YYEEEE. V trimming: 2 bases; J trimming: 4 bases; junction bases outside the gene matches: 4. This CDR3 reads CASSFGTGGIYGYTF. In nucleotides, the CDR3 is TGTGCCAGCAGCTTCGGGACAGGGGGGATCTATGGCTACACCTTC.

This chain joins TRBV19 and TRBJ1-1; D is perhaps TRBD1 (6 bases). Germline loops: CDR1 LNHDA, CDR2 SQIVND (reference sequence). CDR3 length: 14 residues. Trimming shortened V by 9 bases and J by 0 bases, and 14 bases separated the two germline ends. The CDR3 spells CASWEGGLNTEAFF. Here the CDR3 DNA reads TGTGCCAGCTGGGAGGGGGGCCTGAACACTGAAGCTTTCTTT.

V and J are TRBV7-8 and TRBJ1-4; the match to TRBD1 covers 7 bases. Germline V gene data show CDR1 as SGHVS and CDR2 as FQNEAQ. The CDR3 spans 16 residues. With V trimmed by 1 base and J by 5 bases, 7 bases remained unmatched. CDR3 region: CASSLVGQRINEKLFF. CDR3 nucleotides: TGTGCCAGCAGCTTAGTGGGACAGCGGATCAATGAAAAACTGTTTTTT.

The rearrangement uses TRBV6-1 and TRBJ1-5; D not certain. With 0 bases removed from V and 1 base from J, the gap between germline ends came to 7 bases. The CDR3 loop spans 15 amino acids. CDR1 and CDR2 (germline): MNHNS, SASEGT. The CDR3 DNA is TGTGCCAGCAGTGAAGCGGGTGAGAGCAATCAGCCCCAGCATTTT. As protein: CASSEAGESNQPQHF.

The chain couples TRBV18 to TRBJ2-7, with 12 bases identical to TRBD2. Germline trimming cut 1 base from V and 5 bases from J; bases unmatched to any gene: 6. The germline V gene encodes CDR1 KGHSH and CDR2 LQKENI. This CDR3 comprises 16 residues. The CDR3 sequence is CASSPRLAGGLDEQYF. CDR3 DNA: TGTGCCAGCTCACCACGGCTAGCGGGGGGGCTGGACGAGCAGTACTTC.

The chain combines TRBV10-2 with TRBJ2-7, with 9 nucleotides matching TRBD1. Per germline, CDR1 WSHSY and CDR2 SAAADI. The junction had 8 bases not matched to a gene; V was cut back by 6 bases and J by 2 bases. CDR3 length: 15 amino acids. Here the CDR3 reads CASRTGTGTTYEQYF. The CDR3, as DNA: TGCGCCAGCAGAACCGGGACAGGGACCACCTACGAGCAGTACTTC.

The genes are TRBV4-3 and TRBJ2-3, with D possibly matching TRBD1 (5 bases). V lost 1 base, J lost 5 bases, and 19 bases lay in between. Germline CDR1 is LGHNA and CDR2 is YSLEER. This CDR3 comprises 17 residues. The chain's CDR3 is CASSQAPRGVWGDTQYF. The CDR3 DNA reads as TGCGCCAGCAGCCAAGCACCTAGGGGTGTTTGGGGAGATACGCAGTATTTT.

The chain links TRBV28 to TRBJ2-1; D gene ambiguous. CDR3 length equals 13 residues. Germline V gene lookup returns CDR1 MDHEN and CDR2 SYDVKM. Deletions cut 4 bases from V and 9 bases from J, with 13 bases between. The CDR3 here is CASSSLGRTEQFF. In DNA, the CDR3 is TGTGCCAGCAGTTCCCTCGGACGGACTGAGCAGTTCTTC.

The gene calls are TRBV6-6 and TRBJ2-2; TRBD2 aligns across 8 bases. Germline V gene data show CDR1 as MNHNY and CDR2 as SVGAGI (reference sequence). With 7 bases clipped from V and 3 bases from J, the junction kept 7 bases outside the gene matches. The CDR3 is 15 residues long. CDR3 in DNA: TGTGCCAGCAAGACGGGGGGGTCTCACACCGGGGAGCTGTTTTTT. It translates to CASKTGGSHTGELFF.

This clone was seen only once. The chain is built from TRBV2 and TRBJ2-5; 12 nucleotides align to TRBD2. This CDR3 is 13 amino acids long. The germline gives CDR1 SNHLY, CDR2 FYNNEI. The J segment lost 10 bases and the V segment lost 10 bases, leaving 10 bases of the junction unmatched. This CDR3 is CAILAGGRGDQYF. The CDR3 nucleotides read TGTGCCATCCTAGCGGGGGGGCGCGGAGACCAGTACTTC.

This chain connects TRBV6-1 to TRBJ1-2, with 9 bases lining up with TRBD1. This CDR3 region has 13 residues. Germline V CDR1 and CDR2: MNHNS, SASEGT. With 8 bases clipped from V and 7 bases from J, the junction kept 8 bases outside the gene matches. CDR3 coding DNA: TGTGCCAGCGCCCGGGACAGGGTGGGTGGCTACACCTTC. Its translation: CASARDRVGGYTF.

The J gene is TRBJ2-7, the V gene TRBV5-5; D unresolved. The CDR3 spans 16 residues. Germline values: CDR1 SGHKS, CDR2 YYEKEE (reference sequence). V lost 1 base and J 3 bases, leaving 17 bases between the germline ends. The CDR3 region is CASSLLGSRSGYEQYF. The CDR3 DNA sequence: TGTGCCAGCAGCTTGTTAGGGTCCCGATCGGGCTACGAGCAGTACTTC.

The chain employs TRBV18 and TRBJ1-1; the match to TRBD1 covers 7 bases. CDR3 length: 13 amino acids. Germline V gene sequence: CDR1 KGHSH, CDR2 LQKENI. After removal of 6 bases from V and 6 bases from J, the junction contained 7 bases not matched to a gene. CDR3 in amino acids: CASSQGVRAEAFF. DNA of the CDR3: TGTGCCAGCTCCCAGGGGGTTCGCGCTGAAGCTTTCTTT.

V is TRBV27 and J is TRBJ1-6, with D possibly TRBD1 on 5 matching bases. In germline, CDR1 is MNHEY, CDR2 SMNVEV (reference sequence). Between the trimmed V and J ends, which lost 4 bases and 7 bases, there was a span of 11 bases. The CDR3 has 14 residues. In DNA, the CDR3 is TGTGCCAGCAGTTCCAGACAGTGGAATTCACCCCTCCACTTT. It yields the protein CASSSRQWNSPLHF.

The DNA of the CDR3 is TGTGCCAGCAGCCGGGACAGGAGGGAAAACATTCAGTACTTC. Translating gives CASSRDRRENIQYF. The V gene is TRBV6-1, the J gene TRBJ2-4; 8 bases agree with TRBD1. CDR3 length equals 14 residues. The germline V gene encodes CDR1 MNHNS and CDR2 SASEGT. Germline trimming cut 6 bases from V and 5 bases from J; bases unmatched to any gene: 6.

CDR3 sequence reads: CASSPGQMSTDTQYF. The CDR3 DNA follows: TGCGCCAGCAGCCCGGGACAGATGAGCACAGATACGCAGTATTTT. J is TRBJ2-3 and V is TRBV5-1; 7 positions agree with TRBD1. Germline V gives CDR1 SGHRS, CDR2 YFSETQ. The CDR3 runs 15 residues. With V trimmed by 4 bases and J by 0 bases, 5 bases remained unmatched.

V gene TRBV9 combines with J gene TRBJ2-3; 9 bases agree with TRBD2. Germline CDR1 is SGDLS and CDR2 is YYNGEE. The CDR3 totals 15 residues. V trimming: 3 bases; J trimming: 0 bases; junction bases outside the gene matches: 2. CDR3 sequence reads: CASSERGASTDTQYF. DNA of the CDR3: TGTGCCAGCAGCGAGCGGGGGGCTAGCACAGATACGCAGTATTTT. The full variable domain, in which reference TRBV9 and TRBJ2-3 provide the parts outside the CDR3, is DSGVTQTPKHLITATGQRVTLRCSPRSGDLSVYWYQQSLDQGLQFLIQYYNGEERAKGNILERFSAQQFPDLHSELNLSSLELGDSALYFCASSERGASTDTQYFGPGTRLTVL.

The gene calls are TRBV6-1 and TRBJ1-5; maybe TRBD1 (6 bases). CDR1 and CDR2 from the germline V gene are MNHNS and SASEGT. The CDR3 is 15 amino acids. Trimming pared 4 bases from V and 2 bases from J, leaving 12 bases between. The CDR3, as DNA: TGTGCCAGCAGTGCTACAGGGTCGGGCAATCAGCCCCAGCATTTT. Residues: CASSATGSGNQPQHF.

The rearrangement uses TRBV7-8 and TRBJ1-1; no firm D call. CDR3 length: 13 amino acids. V was trimmed by 3 bases and J by 5 bases, leaving 10 bases between them. Germline V gene lookup returns CDR1 SGHVS and CDR2 FQNEAQ. This CDR3 is CASSFGRQTEAFF. As DNA, the CDR3 is TGTGCCAGCAGCTTCGGACGGCAAACTGAAGCTTTCTTT.